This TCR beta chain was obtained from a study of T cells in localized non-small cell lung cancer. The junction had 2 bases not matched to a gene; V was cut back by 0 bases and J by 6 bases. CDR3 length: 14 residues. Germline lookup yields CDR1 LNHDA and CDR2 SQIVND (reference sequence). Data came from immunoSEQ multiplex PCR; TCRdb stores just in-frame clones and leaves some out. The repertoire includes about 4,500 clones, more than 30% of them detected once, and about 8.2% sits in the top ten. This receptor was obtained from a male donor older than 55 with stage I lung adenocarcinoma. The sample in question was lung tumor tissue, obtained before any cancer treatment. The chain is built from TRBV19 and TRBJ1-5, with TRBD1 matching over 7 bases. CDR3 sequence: CASSIDTGVQPQHF. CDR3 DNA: TGTGCCAGTAGTATAGATACAGGGGTTCAGCCCCAGCATTTT.